The TCR beta chain described here comes from a study of breast tumors, draining lymph nodes, adjacent tissues. Study findings and constraints: Tumor and nontumor repertoires were significantly more similar in luminal-like than in basal-like breast cancer. Compared with lymph nodes, tumors were less diverse; compared with nontumor tissue, more. The lymph node origin of tumor T cells was framed as consistent with a hypothesis, not demonstrated. The data were judged consistent with most tumor T cells coming from lymph node and expanding in tumor.

The germline V gene encodes CDR1 SGHKS and CDR2 YYEKEE (reference sequence). The CDR3 length is 13 residues. Comments on this clonotype: Antigen: not known. A read error may be the cause here, since a much bigger clone is one base away.

Samples came from axillary lymph nodes draining the breast cancer. TCRdb reanalysed the multiplex PCR reads using MiXCR and keeps one entry per CDR3 protein. The table has approximately 210,000 distinct CDR3 sequences, less than 40% seen once. This chain joins TRBV5-5 and TRBJ2-3; D gene ambiguous. The receptor was derived from a female donor with breast cancer. Some clones in this sample may be carry-over from other donors' samples. Sequencing was done on a sample of axillary lymph node tissue. CDR3 sequence (DNA): TGTGCCGGCAGCTGGTCGGTCGCAGATACGCAGTATTTT. This codes for CAGSWSVADTQYF.